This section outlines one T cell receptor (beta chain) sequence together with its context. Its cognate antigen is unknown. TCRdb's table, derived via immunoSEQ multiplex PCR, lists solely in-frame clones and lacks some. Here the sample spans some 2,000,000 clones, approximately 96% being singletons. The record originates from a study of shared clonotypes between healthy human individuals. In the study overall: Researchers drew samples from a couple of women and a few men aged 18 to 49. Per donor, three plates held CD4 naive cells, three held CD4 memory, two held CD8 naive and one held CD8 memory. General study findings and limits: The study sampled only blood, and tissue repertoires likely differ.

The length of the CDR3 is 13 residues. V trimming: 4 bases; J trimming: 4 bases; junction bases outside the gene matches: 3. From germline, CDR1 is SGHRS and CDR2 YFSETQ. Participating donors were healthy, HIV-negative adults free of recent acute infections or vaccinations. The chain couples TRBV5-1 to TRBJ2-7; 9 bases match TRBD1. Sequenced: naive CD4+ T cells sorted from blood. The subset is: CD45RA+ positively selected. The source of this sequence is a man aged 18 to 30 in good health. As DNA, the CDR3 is TGCGCCAGCAGCACGACAGGGGGATACGAGCAGTACTTC. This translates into CASSTTGGYEQYF.